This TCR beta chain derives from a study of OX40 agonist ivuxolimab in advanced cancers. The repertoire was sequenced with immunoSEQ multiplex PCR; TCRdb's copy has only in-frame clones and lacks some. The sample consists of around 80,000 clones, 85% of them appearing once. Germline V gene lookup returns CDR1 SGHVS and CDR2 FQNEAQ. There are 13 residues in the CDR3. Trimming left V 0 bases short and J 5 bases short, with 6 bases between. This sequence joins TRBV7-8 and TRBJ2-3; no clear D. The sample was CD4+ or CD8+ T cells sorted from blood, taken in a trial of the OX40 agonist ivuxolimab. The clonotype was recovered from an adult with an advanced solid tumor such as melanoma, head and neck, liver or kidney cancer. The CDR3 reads CASSLAPGDTQYF. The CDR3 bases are TGTGCCAGCAGCTTAGCGCCAGGAGATACGCAGTATTTT.